These T cell receptor beta chains were read from a single sample in a study of spatial heterogeneity in lung cancer. TCRdb reprocessed the 5' RACE reads via MiXCR and lists one record per CDR3 protein. The sample contains approximately 50,000 distinct CDR3 sequences, less than 9.5% of which appear only once. This specimen consisted of PBMCs, obtained at follow-up. The receptors stem from a female donor with early-stage non-small cell lung cancer. Both conserved end residues are part of each CDR3.

TRBV7-2	16	TRBJ2-3	CASSLSGSGAQDTQYF
TRBV6-2/TRBV6-3	14	TRBJ1-4	CASSLLATNEKLFF
TRBV4-1	18	TRBJ2-1	CASSQPGLAGGKSDEQFF
TRBV10-3	14	TRBJ1-6	CAISERDRGSPLHF
TRBV21-1	20	TRBJ2-7	CASSLRQKLQGGSNSYEQYF
TRBV7-2	14	TRBJ2-5	CASSFLAAQETQYF
TRBV5-1	14	TRBJ2-1	CASSSSGANNEQFF
TRBV4-3	15	TRBJ1-1	CASSRRGQQVSEAFF
TRBV9	17	TRBJ1-2	CASSLGVTGNLNYGYTF
TRBV7-2	14	TRBJ1-1	CASSLDGGGPEAFF
TRBV19	13	TRBJ2-1	CASRRRGIDEQFF
TRBV6-2/TRBV6-3	14	TRBJ1-1	CASSFKGGQTEAFF
TRBV2	12	TRBJ2-5	CASDLLLNTQYF
TRBV11-2	17	TRBJ2-6	CASSIWRGDAGANVLTF
TRBV11-2	13	TRBJ2-5	CASSLGRAEAQYF
TRBV19	16	TRBJ2-5	CASSHNRGTPQETQYF
TRBV5-1	16	TRBJ2-5	CASSLSFGGGQETQYF
TRBV7-9	12	TRBJ1-1	CASTLGSIEAFF
TRBV18	13	TRBJ2-5	CASSPPGLETQYF
TRBV5-5	14	TRBJ2-2	CASRAAANTGELFF
TRBV15	14	TRBJ2-3	CATSRGGSTDTQYF
TRBV20-1	15	TRBJ2-3	CSALGGSSGTDTQYF
TRBV6-2/TRBV6-3	12	TRBJ2-1	CASSYHQNEQFF
TRBV4-1	21	TRBJ2-5	CASSQDHLGLAGEGYQETQYF
TRBV7-2	13	TRBJ2-3	CASSGALRGTQYF
TRBV7-2	13	TRBJ2-5	CASRDRVGETQYF
TRBV15	14	TRBJ1-1	CATSRDRWATEAFF
TRBV7-2	12	TRBJ2-3	CASSSQGAWGYF
TRBV7-6	15	TRBJ2-3	CASSLAAGFTDTQYF
TRBV21-1	17	TRBJ2-2	CASSKIGTKSNTGELFF
TRBV29-1	13	TRBJ1-1	CSVDSGGNTEAFF
TRBV2	16	TRBJ2-3	CASSIEGGALPDTQYF
TRBV6-6	13	TRBJ1-1	CACREQLNTEAFF
TRBV11-2	16	TRBJ2-3	CASSFQTGTPVDTQYF
TRBV30	14	TRBJ1-6	CAWRLGAGNSPLHF
TRBV29-1	12	TRBJ2-4	CSVIFSAEIQYF
TRBV20-1	13	TRBJ2-2	CSASRGYSRELFF
TRBV11-2	14	TRBJ2-2	CASSVGRSSGELFF
TRBV6-1	16	TRBJ1-1	CASSDPQLPPNTEAFF
TRBV30	11	TRBJ1-1	CAGQGVTEAFF
TRBV7-6	13	TRBJ2-1	CASSFQAYNEQFF
TRBV12-3/TRBV12-4	16	TRBJ2-1	CASSPRATKKENEQFF
TRBV20-1	14	TRBJ1-1	CSARAWTPNTEAFF
TRBV7-9	14	TRBJ2-3	CASSLARGADTQYF
TRBV18	15	TRBJ2-7	CASSPIGTGAYEQYF
TRBV18	14	TRBJ1-1	CASSPGGPNTEAFF
TRBV6-5	18	TRBJ2-3	CASSYSYPGLADTDTQYF
TRBV7-2	14	TRBJ1-5	CASSLDWSPQPQHF
TRBV5-1	17	TRBJ2-3	CASSLAGGIDQADTQYF
TRBV6-1	15	TRBJ2-3	CASSSGLASMDTQYF
TRBV9	14	TRBJ1-5	CASSVLDSGQPQHF
TRBV7-9	14	TRBJ1-4	CASSSGQGFEKLFF
TRBV20-1	12	TRBJ2-3	CSAGGGTDTQYF
TRBV14	14	TRBJ2-1	CASSHQTGRNEQFF
TRBV4-1	14	TRBJ2-3	CASSQGPTEDTQYF
TRBV15	18	TRBJ2-1	CATSPLGRGQLDDNEQFF
TRBV5-1	14	TRBJ2-3	CASSSGTSEDTQYF